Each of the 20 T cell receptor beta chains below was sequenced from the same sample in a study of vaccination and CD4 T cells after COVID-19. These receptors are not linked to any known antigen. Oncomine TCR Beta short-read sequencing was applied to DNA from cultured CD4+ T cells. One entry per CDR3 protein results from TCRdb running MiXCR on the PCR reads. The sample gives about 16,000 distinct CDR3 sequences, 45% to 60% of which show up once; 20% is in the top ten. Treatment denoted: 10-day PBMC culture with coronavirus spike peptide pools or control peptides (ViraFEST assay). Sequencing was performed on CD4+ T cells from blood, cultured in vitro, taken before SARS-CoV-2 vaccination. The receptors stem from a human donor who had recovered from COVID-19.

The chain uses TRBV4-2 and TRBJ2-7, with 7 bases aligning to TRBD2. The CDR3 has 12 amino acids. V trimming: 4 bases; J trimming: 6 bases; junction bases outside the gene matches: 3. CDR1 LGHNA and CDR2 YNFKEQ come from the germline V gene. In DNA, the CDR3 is TGTGCCAGCAGCCCCGGCGGGGGCGAGCAGTACTTC. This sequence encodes CASSPGGGEQYF.

This chain's CDR3 is CACPSRQSGVSPLHF. CDR3 bases: TGTGCCTGCCCCTCCCGACAGAGCGGGGTTTCACCCCTCCACTTT. V is TRBV30 and J is TRBJ1-6, with D tentatively TRBD1 (5 bases). The germline V gene has CDR1 GTSNPN and CDR2 SVGIG (reference sequence). V lost 6 bases and J 9 bases, leaving 21 bases between the germline ends. This CDR3 comprises 15 residues.

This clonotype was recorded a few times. The CDR3 DNA is TGTGCCAGCAGCTTCGACAGGGTGAACACTGAAGCTTTCTTT. As protein: CASSFDRVNTEAFF. The J gene is TRBJ1-1, the V gene TRBV7-2; TRBD1 aligns across 7 bases. V trimming: 3 bases; J trimming: 0 bases; junction bases outside the gene matches: 1. Per the germline V gene, CDR1 is SGHTA and CDR2 is FQGNSA. This CDR3 is built from 14 residues.

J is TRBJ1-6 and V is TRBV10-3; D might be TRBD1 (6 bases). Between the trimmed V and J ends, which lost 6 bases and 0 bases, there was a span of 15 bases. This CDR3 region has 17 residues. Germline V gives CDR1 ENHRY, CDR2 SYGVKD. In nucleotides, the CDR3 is TGTGCCATCAGCGGACAGCATGGGAGCTCCTATAATTCACCCCTCCACTTT. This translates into CAISGQHGSSYNSPLHF.

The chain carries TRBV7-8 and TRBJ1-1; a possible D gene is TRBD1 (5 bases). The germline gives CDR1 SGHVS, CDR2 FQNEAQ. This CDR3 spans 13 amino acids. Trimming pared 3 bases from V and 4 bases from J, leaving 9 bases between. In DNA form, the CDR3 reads TGTGCCAGCAGCTTTAGGGGAGGCACTGAAGCTTTCTTT. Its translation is CASSFRGGTEAFF.

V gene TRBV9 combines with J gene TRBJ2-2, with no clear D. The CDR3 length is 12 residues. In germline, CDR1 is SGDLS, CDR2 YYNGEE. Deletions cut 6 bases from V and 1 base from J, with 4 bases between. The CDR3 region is CASNRNTGELFF. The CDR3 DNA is TGTGCCAGCAATCGGAACACCGGGGAGCTGTTTTTT.

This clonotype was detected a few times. The CDR3 protein is CASIASSGRAKNEQYF. CDR3 nucleotide sequence: TGTGCCAGCATCGCCTCCAGCGGGAGGGCCAAGAACGAGCAGTACTTC. This chain connects TRBV27 to TRBJ2-7, with 10 positions matching TRBD2. This CDR3 region has 16 residues. Germline assignment: CDR1 MNHEY and CDR2 SMNVEV (reference sequence). The trim removed 7 bases at V and 5 bases at J, leaving 14 bases unmatched.

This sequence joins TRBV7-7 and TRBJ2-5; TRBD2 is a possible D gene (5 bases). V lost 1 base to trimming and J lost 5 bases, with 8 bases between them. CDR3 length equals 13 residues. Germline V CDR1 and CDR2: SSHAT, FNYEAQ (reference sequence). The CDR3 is CASSLGGRETQYF. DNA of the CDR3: TGTGCCAGCAGCTTAGGAGGGCGGGAGACCCAGTACTTC.

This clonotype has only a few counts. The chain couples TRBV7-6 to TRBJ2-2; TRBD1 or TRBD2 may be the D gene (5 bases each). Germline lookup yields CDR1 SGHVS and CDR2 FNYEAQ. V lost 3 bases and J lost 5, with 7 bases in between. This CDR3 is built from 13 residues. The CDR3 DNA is TGTGCCAGCAGCTTCGGGACGACCGGGGAGCTGTTTTTT. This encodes CASSFGTTGELFF. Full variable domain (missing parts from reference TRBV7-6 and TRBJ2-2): GAGVSQSPRYKVTKRGQDVALRCDPISGHVSLYWYRQALGQGPEFLTYFNYEAQQDKSGLPNDRFSAERPEGSISTLTIQRTEQRDSAMYRCASSFGTTGELFFGEGSRLTVL.

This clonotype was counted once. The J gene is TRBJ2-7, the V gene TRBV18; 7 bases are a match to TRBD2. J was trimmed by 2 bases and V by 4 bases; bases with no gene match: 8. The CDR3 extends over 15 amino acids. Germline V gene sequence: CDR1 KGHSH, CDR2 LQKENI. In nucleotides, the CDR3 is TGTGCCAGCTCACGCGGTGGGGGGGAAACCTACGAGCAGTACTTC. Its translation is CASSRGGGETYEQYF.

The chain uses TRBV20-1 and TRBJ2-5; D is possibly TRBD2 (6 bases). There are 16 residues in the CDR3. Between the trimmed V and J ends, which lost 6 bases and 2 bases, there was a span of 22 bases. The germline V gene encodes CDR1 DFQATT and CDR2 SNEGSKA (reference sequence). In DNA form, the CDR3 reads TGCAGTGCCACCCCCCGAGCGGAGCGGGCACAAGAGACCCAGTACTTC. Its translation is CSATPRAERAQETQYF.

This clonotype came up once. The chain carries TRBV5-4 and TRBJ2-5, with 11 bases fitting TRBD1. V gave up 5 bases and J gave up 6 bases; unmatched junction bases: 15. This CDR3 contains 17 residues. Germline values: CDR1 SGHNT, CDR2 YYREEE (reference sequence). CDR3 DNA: TGTGCCAGCAGTACTAGGACAGGGGGCGCATTGTTCCAGACCCAGTACTTC. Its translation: CASSTRTGGALFQTQYF.

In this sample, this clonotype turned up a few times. CDR3 coding DNA: TGCGCCAGCATGAACGGAACCGGGGAGCTGTTTTTT. Its translation is CASMNGTGELFF. The chain combines TRBV10-1 with TRBJ2-2; D not certain. Germline values: CDR1 WNHNN, CDR2 SYGVQD (reference sequence). This CDR3 has 12 residues. V lost 7 bases, J lost 5 bases, and 8 bases lay in between.

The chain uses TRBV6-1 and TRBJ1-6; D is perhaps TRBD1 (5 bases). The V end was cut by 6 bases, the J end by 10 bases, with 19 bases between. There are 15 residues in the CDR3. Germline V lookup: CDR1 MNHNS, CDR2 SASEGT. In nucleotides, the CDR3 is TGTGCCAGCAGGGAAAAGACCGGGGGGGAATCACCCCTCCACTTT. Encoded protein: CASREKTGGESPLHF.

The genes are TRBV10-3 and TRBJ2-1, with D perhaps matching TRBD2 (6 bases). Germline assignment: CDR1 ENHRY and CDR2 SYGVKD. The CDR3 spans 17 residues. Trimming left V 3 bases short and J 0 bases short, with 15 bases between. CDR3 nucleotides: TGTGCCATCAGTGAAATGGTTGCTAGCGACTCCTACAATGAGCAGTTCTTC. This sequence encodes CAISEMVASDSYNEQFF.

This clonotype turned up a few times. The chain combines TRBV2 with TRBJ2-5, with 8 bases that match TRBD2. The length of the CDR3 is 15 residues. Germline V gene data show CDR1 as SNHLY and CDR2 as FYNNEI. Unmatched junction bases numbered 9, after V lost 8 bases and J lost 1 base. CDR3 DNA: TGTGCCAGCCGTGTTCGAGCGGGGGTCCAAGAGACCCAGTACTTC. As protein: CASRVRAGVQETQYF.

This chain's CDR3 is CASSTGVDEQYF. CDR3 nucleotides: TGTGCCAGTAGTACAGGGGTCGACGAGCAGTACTTC. The chain employs TRBV19 and TRBJ2-7, with a tentative D call TRBD1 (6 bases). The V gene lost 4 bases and the J gene lost 5 bases, with 9 bases spanning the gap. This CDR3 region has 12 residues. The V gene's germline CDR1 is LNHDA and CDR2 SQIVND (reference sequence).

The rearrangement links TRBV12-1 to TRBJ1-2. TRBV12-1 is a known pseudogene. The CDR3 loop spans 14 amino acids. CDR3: CASSFEASNYGYTF. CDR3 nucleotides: TGTGCCAGCAGCTTTGAGGCCAGTAACTATGGCTACACCTTC.

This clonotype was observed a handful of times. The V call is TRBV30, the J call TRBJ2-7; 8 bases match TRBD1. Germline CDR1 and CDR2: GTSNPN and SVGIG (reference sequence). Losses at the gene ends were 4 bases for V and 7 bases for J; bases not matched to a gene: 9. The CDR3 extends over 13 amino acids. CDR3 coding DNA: TGTGCCTGGATGATGCAGGGGGCTCGAGAGCAGTACTTC. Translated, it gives CAWMMQGAREQYF.

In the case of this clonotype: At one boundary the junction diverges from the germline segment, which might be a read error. The CDR3 nucleotides read TGTGCCAGCAGCTATAGACCGAAACCGGGGGAGACCCAGTACTTC. Residues: CASSYRPKPGETQYF. The chain couples TRBV5-3 to TRBJ2-5; possible D gene TRBD2, 5 bases. TRBV5-3 is an ORF for which the function is uncertain. The CDR3 extends over 15 amino acids.